Listed here are 27 T cell receptor beta chains from one sample, sequenced in a study of CD8 T cells in ankylosing spondylitis. TCRdb recomputed calls from the 5' RACE reads with MiXCR, one row per CDR3 protein. Of 300,000 to 350,000 distinct CDR3 sequences in the sample, less than 25% are singletons; the top ten hold about 3.7%. The sequenced material came from blood, either unsorted or a sorted T cell fraction (not recorded which). All receptors derive from a female donor with ankylosing spondylitis or in good health (not recorded which).

This clonotype was observed at least ten times. V gene TRBV20-1 combines with J gene TRBJ1-2, with 7 bases fitting TRBD1. There are 15 residues in the CDR3. CDR1 is DFQATT, CDR2 SNEGSKA, per germline (reference sequence). Unmatched junction bases numbered 15, after V lost 3 bases and J lost 8 bases. DNA for the CDR3: TGCAGTGCTAGTATACCGCTACAGGGGAGAGAGGGCTACACCTTC. Encoded protein: CSASIPLQGREGYTF.

This clonotype was recorded a few times. In nucleotides, the CDR3 is TGTGCCAGCAGCAACCCTAGCACAGATACGCAGTATTTT. Translated: CASSNPSTDTQYF. The V call is TRBV7-2, the J call TRBJ2-3; D is uncertain. V lost 5 bases, J lost 0 bases, and 6 bases lay in between. This CDR3 region has 13 residues. Per the germline V gene, CDR1 is SGHTA and CDR2 is FQGNSA.

The gene calls are TRBV24-1 and TRBJ2-3, with a weak D call TRBD1 (5 bases). The V and J ends lost 2 bases and 2 bases respectively, with 13 bases between them. The CDR3 contains 16 residues. The V gene's germline CDR1 is KGHDR and CDR2 SFDVKD. The CDR3 DNA sequence: TGTGCCACCAGTGATTCGGAGCCAGGGAACACAGATACGCAGTATTTT. Its translation: CATSDSEPGNTDTQYF.

The rearrangement links TRBV5-5 to TRBJ2-1; maybe TRBD2 (5 bases). Germline assignment: CDR1 SGHKS and CDR2 YYEKEE (reference sequence). The V end lost 4 bases, the J end lost 0 bases, and 17 bases lay between the germline ends. The CDR3 runs to 17 residues. CDR3 region: CASSMEASMRSYNEQFF. CDR3 sequence (DNA): TGTGCCAGCAGCATGGAGGCGTCAATGCGCTCCTACAATGAGCAGTTCTTC.

V usage is TRBV12-3 or TRBV12-4 and J usage is TRBJ1-1; 8 nucleotides match TRBD1. The CDR3 is 15 amino acids. J was trimmed by 4 bases and V by 6 bases; bases with no gene match: 10. The CDR3 coding sequence is TGTGCCAGCAGCTCCCTCCGGGACAGGCGCACTGAAGCTTTCTTT. This translates into CASSSLRDRRTEAFF.

The CDR3 protein is CASSGLAGERNEQYF. As DNA, the CDR3 is TGTGCCAGCAGTGGGTTAGCGGGAGAACGGAACGAGCAGTACTTC. The gene calls are TRBV6-1 and TRBJ2-7, with 9 positions matching TRBD2. The CDR3 consists of 15 residues. V shed 4 bases, J shed 5 bases, and the junction held 9 bases outside the gene matches. Germline V gene lookup returns CDR1 MNHNS and CDR2 SASEGT.

There are a few counts of this clonotype. The chain recombines TRBV24-1 with TRBJ2-3; D gene ambiguous. CDR1 and CDR2 from the germline V gene are KGHDR and SFDVKD. The V and J ends lost 2 bases and 5 bases respectively, with 7 bases between them. This CDR3 comprises 13 residues. For the CDR3, the DNA is TGTGCCACCAGTGATTCACATGGAGATACGCAGTATTTT. As protein: CATSDSHGDTQYF.

The chain employs TRBV7-6 and TRBJ2-3; D may be TRBD2 (6 bases). CDR1 and CDR2 from the germline V gene are SGHVS and FNYEAQ. V was clipped by 5 bases and J by 0 bases, with 12 bases between them. The CDR3 sequence is 15 residues long. Here the CDR3 reads CASSPGLFSTDTQYF. CDR3 nucleotides: TGTGCCAGCAGCCCGGGACTCTTTAGCACAGATACGCAGTATTTT.

This clonotype has ten or more counts. This chain links TRBV12-3 or TRBV12-4 with TRBJ1-1; D might be TRBD1 (6 bases). The CDR3 is 14 residues long. V lost 1 base to trimming and J lost 1 base, with 7 bases between them. This CDR3 is CASSLEGGNTEAFF. DNA of the CDR3: TGTGCCAGCAGTTTAGAAGGGGGGAACACTGAAGCTTTCTTT.

Only a few counts were recorded for this clonotype. This chain links TRBV28 with TRBJ2-5; 8 nucleotides match TRBD2. J lost 0 bases, V lost 6 bases, and 15 bases had no gene match. The CDR3 spans 18 residues. Per germline, CDR1 MDHEN and CDR2 SYDVKM. Here the CDR3 DNA reads TGTGCCAGCAGCCTCCAACTAGCGGCGTGGGGGGACCAAGAGACCCAGTACTTC. Translation gives CASSLQLAAWGDQETQYF.

This clonotype was seen only a few times. The chain has TRBV7-8 and TRBJ2-7, with 9 nucleotides matching TRBD1. Germline V gives CDR1 SGHVS, CDR2 FQNEAQ. The CDR3 has 16 residues. V was clipped by 2 bases and J by 3 bases; unmatched bases: 8. This CDR3 reads CASSLNAGQGDYEQYF. The CDR3 coding sequence is TGTGCCAGCAGCTTAAATGCGGGACAGGGTGACTACGAGCAGTACTTC. The full variable domain, rest sourced from reference TRBV7-8 and TRBJ2-7, is GAGVSQSPRYKVAKRGQDVALRCDPISGHVSLFWYQQALGQGPEFLTYFQNEAQLDKSGLPSDRFFAERPEGSVSTLKIQRTQQEDSAVYLCASSLNAGQGDYEQYFGPGTRLTVT.

This clonotype was detected many times. The chain carries TRBV11-2 and TRBJ2-1; 7 bases are a match to TRBD2. The CDR3 contains 17 residues. From germline, CDR1 is SGHAT and CDR2 FQNNGV. Trimming at V came to 4 bases and at J to 10 bases, leaving 19 bases not matched to a gene. The CDR3 is CASSSREAAGAGDEQFF. The CDR3 bases are TGTGCCAGCAGCTCTAGAGAAGCGGCGGGAGCTGGGGACGAGCAGTTCTTC.

At least ten counts were recorded for this clonotype. The J gene is TRBJ2-1, the V gene TRBV5-1; D gene ambiguous. The CDR3 runs to 15 residues. Germline-derived CDR1 and CDR2 are SGHRS and YFSETQ. Between the trimmed V and J ends, which lost 0 bases and 0 bases, there was a span of 7 bases. In DNA, the CDR3 is TGCGCCAGCAGCTTGGGAGTAAGCTCCTACAATGAGCAGTTCTTC. Its protein is CASSLGVSSYNEQFF.

This chain links TRBV6-5 with TRBJ2-3; the D is unclear. V dropped 6 bases and J dropped 4 bases, with 8 bases sitting between them. Germline V gene sequence: CDR1 MNHEY, CDR2 SVGAGI. This CDR3 comprises 12 residues. For the CDR3, the DNA is TGTGCCAGCAGGAGAGCGTCAGATACGCAGTATTTT. Protein: CASRRASDTQYF.

The V and J genes are TRBV20-1 and TRBJ1-3, with D hard to call. This CDR3 contains 14 residues. Germline lookup yields CDR1 DFQATT and CDR2 SNEGSKA (reference sequence). Between the trimmed V and J ends, which lost 5 bases and 6 bases, there was a span of 17 bases. The CDR3 DNA reads as TGCAGTGCTCGACCCTCGGGAGTCGAAAACACCATATATTTT. Amino acids: CSARPSGVENTIYF.

The chain is built from TRBV7-9 and TRBJ1-4, with 9 bases that match TRBD1. Per the germline V gene, CDR1 is SEHNR and CDR2 is FQNEAQ (reference sequence). The CDR3 has 16 residues. V was pared by 0 bases and J by 7 bases, with 6 bases of the junction left unmatched. CDR3 loop: CASSLAATGGSEKLFF. The DNA for the CDR3 is TGTGCCAGCAGCTTAGCAGCCACAGGGGGCAGTGAAAAACTGTTTTTT.

The CDR3 DNA is TGCGCCAGCAGCCAAGGGGAGGGTTTTAGGGAGACCCAGTACTTC. Translated, it gives CASSQGEGFRETQYF. The chain has TRBV4-3 and TRBJ2-5, with TRBD2 matching over 7 bases. This CDR3 spans 15 amino acids. The germline V gene encodes CDR1 LGHNA and CDR2 YSLEER. V gave up 1 base and J gave up 5 bases; unmatched junction bases: 7.

The chain recombines TRBV7-2 with TRBJ1-1; 7 bases align to TRBD1. The J segment lost 8 bases and the V segment lost 4 bases, leaving 7 bases of the junction unmatched. Germline V CDR1 and CDR2: SGHTA, FQGNSA. The CDR3 consists of 13 residues. CDR3 protein: CASSSTRQGEAFF. The CDR3 DNA reads as TGTGCCAGCAGCTCAACCAGACAGGGAGAAGCTTTCTTT. Together with reference TRBV7-2 and TRBJ1-1, the CDR3 gives the full variable domain: GAGVSQSPSNKVTEKGKDVELRCDPISGHTALYWYRQSLGQGLEFLIYFQGNSAPDKSGLPSDRFSAERTGGSVSTLTIQRTQQEDSAVYLCASSSTRQGEAFFGQGTRLTVV.

There are a few counts of this clonotype. V and J are TRBV10-3 and TRBJ1-2; 9 bases are shared with TRBD1. After removal of 4 bases from V and 7 bases from J, the junction contained 13 bases not matched to a gene. CDR1 ENHRY and CDR2 SYGVKD come from the germline V gene. The CDR3 runs 16 residues. The CDR3 nucleotides read TGTGCCATCAGTGCGTTAGGACAGGGGTCCTCCACTGGCTACACCTTC. It is translated as CAISALGQGSSTGYTF.

This clonotype was detected a few times. The chain links TRBV20-1 to TRBJ2-6; 9 bases align to TRBD2. The germline CDR1 and CDR2 sequences are DFQATT and SNEGSKA (reference sequence). The J segment lost 0 bases and the V segment lost 3 bases, leaving 3 bases of the junction unmatched. The CDR3 is 16 residues long. The CDR3 DNA reads TGCAGTGCTAGTCTAGCGGGGAGCTCTGGGGCCAACGTCCTGACTTTC. Translating it yields CSASLAGSSGANVLTF.

The chain couples TRBV5-5 to TRBJ2-3, with D tentatively TRBD1 or TRBD2 (5 bases each). Germline assignment: CDR1 SGHKS and CDR2 YYEKEE (reference sequence). The ends were cut back, 4 bases at V and 0 bases at J, with 12 bases in the middle. This CDR3 comprises 15 residues. This CDR3 reads CASSLRDPSTDTQYF. CDR3 DNA: TGTGCCAGCAGCCTCCGGGACCCAAGCACAGATACGCAGTATTTT. The full variable domain, in which reference TRBV5-5 and TRBJ2-3 provide the parts outside the CDR3, is DAGVTQSPTHLIKTRGQQVTLRCSPISGHKSVSWYQQVLGQGPQFIFQYYEKEERGRGNFPDRFSARQFPNYSSELNVNALLLGDSALYLCASSLRDPSTDTQYFGPGTRLTVL.

There are many counts of this clonotype. The chain uses TRBV20-1 and TRBJ2-1; D call uncertain. CDR3 length: 12 residues. Germline CDR1 reads DFQATT; CDR2 reads SNEGSKA (reference sequence). V lost 3 bases and J 3 bases, leaving 6 bases between the germline ends. This chain's CDR3 is CSASHSYNEQFF. DNA of the CDR3: TGCAGTGCTAGTCATAGCTACAATGAGCAGTTCTTC.

The table lists this clonotype with a few counts. This sequence joins TRBV29-1 and TRBJ2-3; 7 bases are a match to TRBD2. Germline lookup yields CDR1 SQVTM and CDR2 ANQGSEA. V gave up 5 bases and J gave up 0 bases; unmatched junction bases: 11. This CDR3 has 16 amino acids. The CDR3 sequence: CSVLVLGLLSTDTQYF. As DNA, the CDR3 is TGCAGCGTTCTCGTTTTGGGACTACTCAGCACAGATACGCAGTATTTT.

The chain employs TRBV6-1 and TRBJ2-2; D is unresolved. CDR3 length equals 15 residues. Germline V gene lookup returns CDR1 MNHNS and CDR2 SASEGT. V dropped 6 bases and J dropped 2 bases, with 13 bases sitting between them. The CDR3 DNA reads TGTGCCAGCAGCCCTCACAGCGCCAACACCGGGGAGCTGTTTTTT. It is translated as CASSPHSANTGELFF.

This sequence joins TRBV25-1 and TRBJ2-3, with D possibly called TRBD1 or TRBD2 (7 bases each). Germline loops: CDR1 MGHDK, CDR2 SYGVNS. The CDR3 loop spans 14 amino acids. V was clipped by 8 bases and J by 6 bases, with 18 bases between them. The CDR3: CASERAGGADTQYF. The DNA for the CDR3 is TGTGCCAGCGAAAGGGCAGGGGGGGCGGATACGCAGTATTTT.

The V gene is TRBV5-6, the J gene TRBJ2-5; TRBD2 aligns across 7 bases. V lost 4 bases to trimming and J lost 7 bases; unmatched junction nucleotides: 10. The CDR3 runs 14 residues. Germline CDR1 reads SGHDT; CDR2 reads YYEEEE. In DNA, the CDR3 is TGTGCCAGCAGCAGCGGGATTGCCAAAGGGACCCAGTACTTC. Residues: CASSSGIAKGTQYF.

This clonotype was found a few times. The rearrangement links TRBV18 to TRBJ1-1, with D possibly TRBD1 on 5 matching bases. The V end lost 5 bases, the J end lost 7 bases, and 11 bases lay between the germline ends. This CDR3 is built from 12 residues. CDR1 and CDR2 from the germline V gene are KGHSH and LQKENI. The CDR3 nucleotides read TGTGCCAGCTCAGCAGGGAGTAATGAAGCTTTCTTT. This encodes CASSAGSNEAFF.